This T cell receptor (beta chain) was captured by sequencing in a study of T cells in localized non-small cell lung cancer. Trimming cost V 9 bases and J 2 bases, with 17 bases left between them. Germline lookup yields CDR1 MNHEY and CDR2 SMNVEV (reference sequence). The CDR3 loop spans 15 amino acids. TCRdb's table, derived via immunoSEQ multiplex PCR, lists solely in-frame clones and lacks some. The data show approximately 43,000 clones, with almost 90% seen just once and over 2.5% held by the top ten. The material was peripheral blood, obtained before any cancer treatment. This sequence joins TRBV27 and TRBJ1-5; the D is unclear. This sequence originates from a female donor at least 60 years old with stage I squamous cell lung carcinoma. The CDR3 region is CASRSRANGNQPQHF. As DNA, the CDR3 is TGTGCCAGTAGGTCACGTGCGAATGGCAATCAGCCCCAGCATTTT.